Listed here is a single T cell receptor (beta chain). Its antigen is as yet unknown. Profiled with immunoSEQ multiplex PCR; TCRdb holds only in-frame clones, not every one. The data contain approximately 52,000 clones, roughly two thirds of them seen just once; the ten biggest clones take up less than 2%. The sample belongs to a study of STAT5B mutations in CD4+ large granular lymphocyte leukemia. General study points: Without HLA matching, higher CD4+ than CD8+ T-LGLL clonality could reflect small sample size. Main leukemic clonotypes were patient-specific, but roughly 26% appeared at low frequency elsewhere.

Trimming pared 6 bases from V and 5 bases from J, leaving 11 bases between. Germline V gene lookup returns CDR1 SNHLY and CDR2 FYNNEI. CDR3 size: 13 residues. Input material: CD4+ T cells from blood buffy coats. The V call is TRBV2, the J call TRBJ1-5, with D tentatively TRBD1 (6 bases). The TCR sequence derives from a human donor in good health. CDR3 in DNA: TGTGCCAGCAGAGGACAGCCCGATCAGCCCCAGCATTTT. It encodes CASRGQPDQPQHF.